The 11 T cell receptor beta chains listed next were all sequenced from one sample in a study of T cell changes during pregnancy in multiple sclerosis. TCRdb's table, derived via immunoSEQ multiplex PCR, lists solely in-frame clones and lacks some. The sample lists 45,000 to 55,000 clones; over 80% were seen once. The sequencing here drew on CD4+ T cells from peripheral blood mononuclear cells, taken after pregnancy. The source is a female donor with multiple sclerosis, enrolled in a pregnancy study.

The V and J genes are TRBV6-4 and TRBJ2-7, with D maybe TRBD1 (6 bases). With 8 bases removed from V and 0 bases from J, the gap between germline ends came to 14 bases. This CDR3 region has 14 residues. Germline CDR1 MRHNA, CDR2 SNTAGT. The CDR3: CASAGTNPSYEQYF. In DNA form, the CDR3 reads TGTGCCAGCGCCGGGACAAACCCCTCCTACGAGCAGTACTTC.

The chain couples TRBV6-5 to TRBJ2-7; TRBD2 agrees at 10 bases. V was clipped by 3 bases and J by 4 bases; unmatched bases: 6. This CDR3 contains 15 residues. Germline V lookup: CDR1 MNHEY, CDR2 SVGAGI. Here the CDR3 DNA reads TGTGCCAGCAGTTATCGAGGACTAGCGGATTACGAGCAGTACTTC. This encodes CASSYRGLADYEQYF.

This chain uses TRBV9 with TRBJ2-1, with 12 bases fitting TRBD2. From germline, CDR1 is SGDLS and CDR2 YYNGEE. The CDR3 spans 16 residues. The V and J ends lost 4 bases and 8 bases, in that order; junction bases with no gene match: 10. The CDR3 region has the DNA TGTGCCAGCAGCCCTAGGACTAGCGGGAAATCCGATGAGCAGTTCTTC. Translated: CASSPRTSGKSDEQFF.

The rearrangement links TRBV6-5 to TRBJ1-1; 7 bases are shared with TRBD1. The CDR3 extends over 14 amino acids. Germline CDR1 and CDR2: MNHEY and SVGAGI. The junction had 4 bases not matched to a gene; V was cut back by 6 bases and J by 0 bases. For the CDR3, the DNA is TGTGCCAGCAGGATAGACAGGGTGAACACTGAAGCTTTCTTT. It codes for CASRIDRVNTEAFF.

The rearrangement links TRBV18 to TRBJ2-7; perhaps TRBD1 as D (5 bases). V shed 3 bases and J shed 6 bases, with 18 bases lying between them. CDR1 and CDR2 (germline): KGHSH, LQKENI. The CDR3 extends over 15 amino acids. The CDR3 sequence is CASSPSSAGQGEQYF. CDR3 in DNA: TGTGCCAGCTCACCTTCATCGGCAGGGCAGGGCGAGCAGTACTTC. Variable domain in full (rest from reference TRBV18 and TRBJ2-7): NAGVMQNPRHLVRRRGQEARLRCSPMKGHSHVYWYRQLPEEGLKFMVYLQKENIIDESGMPKERFSAEFPKEGPSILRIQQVVRGDSAAYFCASSPSSAGQGEQYFGPGTRLTVT.

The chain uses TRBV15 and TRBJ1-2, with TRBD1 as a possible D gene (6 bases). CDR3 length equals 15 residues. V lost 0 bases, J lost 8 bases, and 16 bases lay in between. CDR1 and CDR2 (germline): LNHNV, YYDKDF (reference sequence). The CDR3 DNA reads TGTGCCACCAGCAGAGAGGTTAGAAGACAGGCCGGCTACACCTTC. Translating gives CATSREVRRQAGYTF.

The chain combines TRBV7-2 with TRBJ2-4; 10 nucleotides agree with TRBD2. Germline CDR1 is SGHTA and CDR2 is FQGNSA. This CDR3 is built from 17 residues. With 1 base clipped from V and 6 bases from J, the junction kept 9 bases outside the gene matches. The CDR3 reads CASSLEELSSGRNIQYF. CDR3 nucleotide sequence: TGTGCCAGCAGCTTAGAGGAACTGTCTAGCGGGAGAAACATTCAGTACTTC.

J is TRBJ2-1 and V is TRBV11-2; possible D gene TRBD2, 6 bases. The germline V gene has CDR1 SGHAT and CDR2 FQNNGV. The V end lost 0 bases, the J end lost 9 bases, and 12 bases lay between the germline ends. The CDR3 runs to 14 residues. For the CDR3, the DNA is TGTGCCAGCAGCTTAGATGGCGGAGGGATTGAGCAGTTCTTC. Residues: CASSLDGGGIEQFF.

The CDR3 protein is CASSYSENTIYF. The CDR3 DNA is TGTGCCAGCAGTTACTCGGAGAACACCATATATTTT. The gene calls are TRBV6-6 and TRBJ1-3; no reliable D call. Between the trimmed V and J ends, which lost 0 bases and 7 bases, there was a span of 4 bases. From germline, CDR1 is MNHNY and CDR2 SVGAGI (reference sequence). The CDR3 runs 12 residues.

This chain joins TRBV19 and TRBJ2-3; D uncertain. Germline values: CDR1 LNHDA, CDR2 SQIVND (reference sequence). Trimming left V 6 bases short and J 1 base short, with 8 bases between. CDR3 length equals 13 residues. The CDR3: CASRSLGTDTQYF. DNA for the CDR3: TGTGCCAGTAGAAGCCTAGGCACAGATACGCAGTATTTT.

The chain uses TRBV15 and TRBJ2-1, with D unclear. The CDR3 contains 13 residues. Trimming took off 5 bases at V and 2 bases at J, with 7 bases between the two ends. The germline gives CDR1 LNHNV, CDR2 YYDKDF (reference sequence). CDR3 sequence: CATSLDTYNEQFF. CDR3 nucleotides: TGTGCCACCAGCTTAGACACCTACAATGAGCAGTTCTTC.